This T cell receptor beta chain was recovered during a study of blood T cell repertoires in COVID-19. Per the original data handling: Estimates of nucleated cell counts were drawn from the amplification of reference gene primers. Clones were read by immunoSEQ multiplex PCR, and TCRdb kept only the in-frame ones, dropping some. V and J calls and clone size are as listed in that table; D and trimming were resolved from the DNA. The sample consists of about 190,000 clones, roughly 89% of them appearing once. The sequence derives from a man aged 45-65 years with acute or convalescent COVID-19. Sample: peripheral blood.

The CDR3 nucleotides are TGCAGGGGACAGGGGGGAGATGAGCAGTTCTTC. Translated, it gives CRGQGGDEQFF. This chain uses TRBV20-1 with TRBJ2-1; 11 positions match TRBD1. The length of the CDR3 is 11 residues. The V gene's germline CDR1 is DFQATT and CDR2 SNEGSKA (reference sequence).